This T cell receptor (beta chain) was identified in a study of T-cell memory formation after mild COVID-19. Points from the study as a whole: A balance of CD4 and CD8 characterized clones contracting day 15 to 85, whereas later expanders leaned CD4+.

CDR1 MNHNY and CDR2 SVGAGI come from the germline V gene (reference sequence). Losses at the gene ends were 5 bases for V and 3 bases for J; bases not matched to a gene: 7. This CDR3 contains 15 residues. On this clonotype itself: Antigen: not known.

Amplification by 5'RACE using constant-segment primers produced TCR alpha and TCR beta cDNA libraries that carried sample barcodes and UMIs. TCRdb re-called the 5' RACE reads through MiXCR, storing one row per CDR3 protein. The sample has fewer than 200,000 distinct CDR3 sequences, 15% to 20% seen once. The material sequenced was PBMCs or a T cell subset sorted from them (not recorded which). This TCR derives from a man younger than 35 who had mild COVID-19 (a few samples of this study predate the infection). Cell type and time point are not known. The chain uses TRBV6-6 and TRBJ1-2, with TRBD1 matching 9 bases. CDR3 nucleotides: TGTGCCAGCAGTACCTTAAGGACAGGGGACTATGGCTACACCTTC. Protein sequence: CASSTLRTGDYGYTF.